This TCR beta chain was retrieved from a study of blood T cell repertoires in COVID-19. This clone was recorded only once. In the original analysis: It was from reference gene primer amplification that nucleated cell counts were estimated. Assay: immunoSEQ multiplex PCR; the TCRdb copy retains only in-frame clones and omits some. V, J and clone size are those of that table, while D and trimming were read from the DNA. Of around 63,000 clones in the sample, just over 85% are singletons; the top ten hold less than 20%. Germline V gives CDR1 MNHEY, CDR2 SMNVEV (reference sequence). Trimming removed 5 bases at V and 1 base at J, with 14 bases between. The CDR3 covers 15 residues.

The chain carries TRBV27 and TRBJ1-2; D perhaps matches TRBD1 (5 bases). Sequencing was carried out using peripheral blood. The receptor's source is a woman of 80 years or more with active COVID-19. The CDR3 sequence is CASSPRAGGNYGYTF. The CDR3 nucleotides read TGTGCCAGCAGTCCCCGCGCGGGGGGTAACTATGGCTACACCTTC.